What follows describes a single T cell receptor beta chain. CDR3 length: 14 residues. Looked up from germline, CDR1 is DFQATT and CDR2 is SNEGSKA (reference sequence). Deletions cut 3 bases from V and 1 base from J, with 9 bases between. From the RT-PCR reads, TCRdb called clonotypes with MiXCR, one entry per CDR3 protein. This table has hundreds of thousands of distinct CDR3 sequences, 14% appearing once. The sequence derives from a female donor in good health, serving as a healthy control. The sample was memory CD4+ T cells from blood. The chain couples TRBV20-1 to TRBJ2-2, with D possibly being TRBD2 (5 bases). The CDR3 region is CSASPAENTGELFF. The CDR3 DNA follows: TGCAGTGCTAGCCCAGCGGAGAACACCGGGGAGCTGTTTTTT.